These 11 T cell receptor beta chains were sequenced from one sample in a study of blood T cell repertoires in COVID-19 (dated by TCRdb to the early 2020s). Libraries were prepared through the immunoSEQ multiplex PCR assay. This immuneACCESS table, as held by TCRdb, lists in-frame sequences with V and J called but not all clones. Of the missing ones, under half trace to an unresolved V gene in checked studies; the others have no known cause. Here the sample has roughly 440,000 clones; about 87% occur a single time. Of the sample, around an eighth falls within the top ten clones. What was sequenced was peripheral blood. These receptors were taken from a woman in her 50s with COVID-19, enrolled during active disease.

The V call is TRBV5-5, the J call TRBJ2-7; TRBD1 is a possible D gene (6 bases). Trimming took 2 bases from V and 0 from J, leaving 12 bases between them. The CDR3 spans 15 residues. In germline, CDR1 is SGHKS, CDR2 YYEKEE (reference sequence). Here the CDR3 reads CASSFSGVLSYEQYF. In DNA form, the CDR3 reads TGTGCCAGCAGCTTCTCAGGGGTCCTCTCCTACGAGCAGTACTTC. The whole variable domain, remainder taken from reference TRBV5-5 and TRBJ2-7, is DAGVTQSPTHLIKTRGQQVTLRCSPISGHKSVSWYQQVLGQGPQFIFQYYEKEERGRGNFPDRFSARQFPNYSSELNVNALLLGDSALYLCASSFSGVLSYEQYFGPGTRLTVT.

The chain recombines TRBV12-3 or TRBV12-4 with TRBJ1-1; D is perhaps TRBD1 (5 bases). Between the trimmed V and J ends, which lost 6 bases and 5 bases, there was a span of 13 bases. The CDR3 runs to 13 residues. The CDR3 sequence is CASSWAGGTEAFF. The CDR3 DNA reads as TGTGCCAGCAGCTGGGCGGGGGGAACTGAAGCTTTCTTT.

This clone was seen a single time. The rearrangement joins TRBV7-2 to TRBJ1-2; possibly TRBD1 for D (5 bases). The V and J ends lost 5 bases and 8 bases respectively, with 15 bases between them. The CDR3 spans 13 residues. The germline V gene has CDR1 SGHTA and CDR2 FQGNSA. This CDR3 reads CASSPWQGRGYTF. The DNA for the CDR3 is TGTGCCAGCAGCCCATGGCAGGGCAGGGGCTACACCTTC.

The gene calls are TRBV4-1 and TRBJ1-1; the D is unclear. V was cut by 4 bases and J by 3 bases, with 12 bases left in between. This CDR3 region has 14 residues. Germline-derived CDR1 and CDR2 are MGHRA and YSYEKL. Here the CDR3 reads CASSRRSRDTEAFF. In DNA, the CDR3 is TGCGCCAGCAGCCGGAGGTCCCGAGACACTGAAGCTTTCTTT.

The genes are TRBV9 and TRBJ1-2, with D hard to call. This CDR3 is 15 amino acids long. CDR1 SGDLS and CDR2 YYNGEE come from the germline V gene. V shed 0 bases and J shed 0 bases, with 9 bases lying between them. CDR3 in DNA: TGTGCCAGCAGCGTAGGTGGCTCCCCTAACTATGGCTACACCTTC. Its protein is CASSVGGSPNYGYTF.

This chain connects TRBV15 to TRBJ2-2; the D gene is possibly TRBD2 (5 bases). V gave up 0 bases and J gave up 7 bases, with 6 bases separating them. This CDR3 has 13 residues. Per germline, CDR1 LNHNV and CDR2 YYDKDF (reference sequence). The CDR3 DNA reads as TGTGCCACCAGCAGAGATCGGGGCGGGGAGCTGTTTTTT. It specifies CATSRDRGGELFF. The full variable domain, its missing parts supplied by reference TRBV15 and TRBJ2-2, is DAMVIQNPRYQVTQFGKPVTLSCSQTLNHNVMYWYQQKSSQAPKLLFHYYDKDFNNEADTPDNFQSRRPNTSFCFLDIRSPGLGDTAMYLCATSRDRGGELFFGEGSRLTVL.

The chain is built from TRBV9 and TRBJ1-2; D unclear. The CDR3 has 15 amino acids. V shed 4 bases and J shed 5 bases, with 18 bases lying between them. Germline loops: CDR1 SGDLS, CDR2 YYNGEE. CDR3: CASSISGKVGYGYTF. In DNA, the CDR3 is TGTGCCAGCAGCATCTCGGGGAAGGTAGGATATGGCTACACCTTC.

The chain carries TRBV28 and TRBJ2-1, with 11 bases that match TRBD1. This CDR3 is built from 15 residues. After removal of 6 bases from V and 7 bases from J, the junction contained 8 bases not matched to a gene. From germline, CDR1 is MDHEN and CDR2 SYDVKM. CDR3 sequence: CASSSWDRGRNEQFF. In nucleotides, the CDR3 is TGTGCCAGCAGCTCCTGGGACAGGGGGAGGAATGAGCAGTTCTTC.

The rearrangement uses TRBV30 and TRBJ1-4; 7 bases align to TRBD1. This CDR3 contains 15 residues. Losses at the gene ends were 4 bases for V and 7 bases for J; bases not matched to a gene: 12. The V gene's germline CDR1 is GTSNPN and CDR2 SVGIG (reference sequence). CDR3 loop: CAWNGGGLSGEKLFF. The CDR3 DNA reads as TGTGCCTGGAATGGAGGGGGCTTAAGTGGTGAAAAACTGTTTTTT.

The chain couples TRBV15 to TRBJ1-2, with D possibly matching TRBD1 (5 bases). V was shortened by 5 bases and J by 0 bases, with 7 bases between the two germline ends. The germline gives CDR1 LNHNV, CDR2 YYDKDF (reference sequence). The CDR3 spans 13 residues. The CDR3 DNA reads as TGTGCCACCAGCGGGGGGACTAACTATGGCTACACCTTC. Its translation is CATSGGTNYGYTF. Based on the CDR3 plus reference TRBV15 and TRBJ1-2, the full variable domain is DAMVIQNPRYQVTQFGKPVTLSCSQTLNHNVMYWYQQKSSQAPKLLFHYYDKDFNNEADTPDNFQSRRPNTSFCFLDIRSPGLGDTAMYLCATSGGTNYGYTFGSGTRLTVV.

This chain joins TRBV4-2 and TRBJ2-7, with D possibly TRBD1 on 6 matching bases. CDR3 length: 15 amino acids. V lost 0 bases, J lost 2 bases, and 11 bases lay in between. The germline V gene has CDR1 LGHNA and CDR2 YNFKEQ. CDR3 DNA sequence: TGTGCCAGCAGCCAAGAAGTGGGGGCCCCCTACGAGCAGTACTTC. It translates to CASSQEVGAPYEQYF.